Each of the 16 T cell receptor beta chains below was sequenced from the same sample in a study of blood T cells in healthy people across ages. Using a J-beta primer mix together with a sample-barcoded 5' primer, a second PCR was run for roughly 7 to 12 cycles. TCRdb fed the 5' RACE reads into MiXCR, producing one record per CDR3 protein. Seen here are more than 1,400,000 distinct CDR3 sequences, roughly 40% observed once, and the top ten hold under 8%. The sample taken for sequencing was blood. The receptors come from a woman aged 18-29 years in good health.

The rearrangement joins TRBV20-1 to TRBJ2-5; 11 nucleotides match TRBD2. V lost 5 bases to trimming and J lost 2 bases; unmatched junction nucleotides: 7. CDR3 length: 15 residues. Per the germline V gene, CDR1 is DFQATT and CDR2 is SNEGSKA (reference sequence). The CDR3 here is CSAGATSGTQETQYF. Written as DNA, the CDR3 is TGCAGTGCTGGAGCGACTAGCGGGACTCAAGAGACCCAGTACTTC.

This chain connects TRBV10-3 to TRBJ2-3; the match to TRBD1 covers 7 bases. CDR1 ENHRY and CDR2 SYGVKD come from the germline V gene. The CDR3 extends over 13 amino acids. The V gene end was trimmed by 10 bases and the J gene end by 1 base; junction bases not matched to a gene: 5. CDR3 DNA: TGTGCCACGACCGGGACAGGCACAGATACGCAGTATTTT. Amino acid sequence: CATTGTGTDTQYF.

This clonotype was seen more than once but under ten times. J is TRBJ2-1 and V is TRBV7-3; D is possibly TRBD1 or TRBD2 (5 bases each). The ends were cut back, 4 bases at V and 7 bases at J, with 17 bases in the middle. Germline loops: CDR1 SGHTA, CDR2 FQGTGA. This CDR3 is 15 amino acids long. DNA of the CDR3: TGTGCCAGCAGCTCCTCTGGGACCTCTGGGAATGAGCAGTTCTTC. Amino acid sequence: CASSSSGTSGNEQFF.

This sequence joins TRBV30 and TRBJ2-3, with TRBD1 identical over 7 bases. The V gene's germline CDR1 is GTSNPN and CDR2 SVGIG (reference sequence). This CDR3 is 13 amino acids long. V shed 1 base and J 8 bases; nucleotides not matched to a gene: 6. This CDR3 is CAWSGGTAATQYF. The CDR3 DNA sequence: TGTGCCTGGAGTGGGGGGACAGCAGCTACGCAGTATTTT. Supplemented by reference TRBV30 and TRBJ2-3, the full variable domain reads SQTIHQWPATLVQPVGSPLSLECTVEGTSNPNLYWYRQAAGRGLQLLFYSVGIGQISSEVPQNLSASRPQDRQFILSSKKLLLSDSGFYLCAWSGGTAATQYFGPGTRLTVL.

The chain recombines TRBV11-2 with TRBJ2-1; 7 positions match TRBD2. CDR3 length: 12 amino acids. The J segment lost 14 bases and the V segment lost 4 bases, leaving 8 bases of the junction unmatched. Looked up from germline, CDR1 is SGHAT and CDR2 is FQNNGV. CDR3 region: CASSSDRGREFF. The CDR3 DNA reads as TGTGCCAGCAGCTCAGATCGGGGGAGGGAGTTCTTC. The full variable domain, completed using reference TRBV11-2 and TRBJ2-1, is EAGVAQSPRYKIIEKRQSVAFWCNPISGHATLYWYQQILGQGPKLLIQFQNNGVVDDSQLPKDRFSAERLKGVDSTLKIQPAKLEDSAVYLCASSSDRGREFFGPGTRLTVL.

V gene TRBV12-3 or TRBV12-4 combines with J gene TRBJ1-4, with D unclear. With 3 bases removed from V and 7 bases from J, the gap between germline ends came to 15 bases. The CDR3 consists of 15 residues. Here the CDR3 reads CASSLGVKGLEKLFF. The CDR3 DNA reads TGTGCCAGCAGTTTGGGTGTGAAAGGCCTTGAAAAACTGTTTTTT.

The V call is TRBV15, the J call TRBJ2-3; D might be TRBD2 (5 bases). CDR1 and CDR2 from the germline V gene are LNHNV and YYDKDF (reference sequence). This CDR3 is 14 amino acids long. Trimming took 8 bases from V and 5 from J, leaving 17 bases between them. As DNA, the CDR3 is TGTGCCACCCATCCGGTGGGAGAGGGAGATACGCAGTATTTT. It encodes CATHPVGEGDTQYF.

The CDR3 bases are TGCAGTGCTAGAGAGGGTTATCCTGAAAAACTGTTTTTT. Translating it yields CSAREGYPEKLFF. The chain links TRBV20-1 to TRBJ1-4; no reliable D call. The CDR3 contains 13 residues. V gave up 0 bases and J gave up 7 bases, with 9 bases separating them. Per germline, CDR1 DFQATT and CDR2 SNEGSKA (reference sequence).

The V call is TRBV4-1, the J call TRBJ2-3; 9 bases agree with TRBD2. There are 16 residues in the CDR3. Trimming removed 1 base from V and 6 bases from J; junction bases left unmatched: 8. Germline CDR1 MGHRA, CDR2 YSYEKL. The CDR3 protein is CASSQVLAGFVDTQYF. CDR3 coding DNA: TGCGCCAGCAGCCAAGTCCTAGCGGGGTTTGTGGATACGCAGTATTTT.

The chain's CDR3 is CASSLIRVNNEQFF. The CDR3 nucleotides read TGTGCCAGCAGCTTAATTAGGGTTAACAATGAGCAGTTCTTC. This chain uses TRBV13 with TRBJ2-1; D not resolved. V was trimmed by 2 bases and J by 5 bases, leaving 10 bases between them. The CDR3 is made up of 14 amino acids. Germline CDR1 and CDR2: PRHDT and FYEKMQ (reference sequence).

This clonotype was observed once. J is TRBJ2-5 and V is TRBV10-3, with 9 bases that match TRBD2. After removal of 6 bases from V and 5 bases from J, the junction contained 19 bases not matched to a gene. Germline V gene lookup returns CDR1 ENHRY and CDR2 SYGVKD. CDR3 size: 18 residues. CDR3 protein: CAISGGPAGGTGSETQYF. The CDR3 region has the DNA TGTGCCATCAGCGGGGGACCAGCGGGAGGAACGGGGTCGGAGACCCAGTACTTC.

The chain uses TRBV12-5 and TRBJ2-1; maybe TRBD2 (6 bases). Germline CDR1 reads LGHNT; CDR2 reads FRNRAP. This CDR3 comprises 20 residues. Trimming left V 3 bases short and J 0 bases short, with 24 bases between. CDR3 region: CASGFETEDSRDRSYNEQFF. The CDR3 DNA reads TGTGCTAGTGGTTTCGAGACAGAGGACTCGCGGGATCGCTCCTACAATGAGCAGTTCTTC.

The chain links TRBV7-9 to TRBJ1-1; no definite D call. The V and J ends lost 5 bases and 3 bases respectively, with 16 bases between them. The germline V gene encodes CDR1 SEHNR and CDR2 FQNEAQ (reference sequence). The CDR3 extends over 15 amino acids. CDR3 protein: CASSPLGRRDTEAFF. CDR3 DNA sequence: TGTGCCAGCAGCCCTCTGGGCCGGAGGGACACTGAAGCTTTCTTT.

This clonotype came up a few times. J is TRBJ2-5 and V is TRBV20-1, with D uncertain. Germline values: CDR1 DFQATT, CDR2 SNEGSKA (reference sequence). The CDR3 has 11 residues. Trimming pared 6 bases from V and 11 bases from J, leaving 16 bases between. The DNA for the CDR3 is TGCAGTGCCTCAAACCCCCCGGAGCAGTACTTC. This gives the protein CSASNPPEQYF.

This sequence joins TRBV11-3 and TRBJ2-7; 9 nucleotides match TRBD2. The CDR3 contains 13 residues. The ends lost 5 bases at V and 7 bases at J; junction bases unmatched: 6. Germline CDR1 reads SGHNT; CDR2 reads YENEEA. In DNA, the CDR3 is TGTGCCAGCAGCCTCAGACTAGCGGAGGAGCAGTACTTC. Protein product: CASSLRLAEEQYF.

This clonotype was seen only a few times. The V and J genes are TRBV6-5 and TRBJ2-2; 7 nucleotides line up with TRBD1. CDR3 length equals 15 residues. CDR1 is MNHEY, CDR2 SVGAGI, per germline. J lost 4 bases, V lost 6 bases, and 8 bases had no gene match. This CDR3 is CASSQDRRATGELFF. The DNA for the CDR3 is TGTGCCAGCAGCCAGGACAGGCGGGCCACCGGGGAGCTGTTTTTT.